This is a list of T cell receptor beta chains from one sample in a study of tumor-infiltrating lymphocytes in localized non-small cell lung cancer. Sequenced by immunoSEQ multiplex PCR; TCRdb stores in-frame clones only, minus some. The sample includes fewer than 20,000 clones, about three quarters of them seen just once. The source material was lung tumor tissue. Receptors were obtained from a human donor with non-small cell lung cancer. The CDR3 runs from the conserved cysteine through the conserved F or W. Each record gives: CDR3 protein, CDR3 DNA, J gene, clone size, D gene, V gene. The D gene is left open where the match is weak. Clone size appears in some rows only: once, few, many, or a class for an expanded clone.

CDR3: CASSPPWGVNTEAFF; DNA: TGTGCCAGCTCACCACCGTGGGGGGTGAACACTGAAGCTTTCTTT; J: TRBJ1-1; size: medium-sized; D: -; V: TRBV18
CDR3: CASSLWGAGSPLHF; DNA: TGTGCCAGCAGCTTATGGGGGGCTGGTTCACCCCTCCACTTT; J: TRBJ1-6; size: -; D: -; V: TRBV11-2
CDR3: CASSLRPGTGVYEQYF; DNA: TGTGCCAGTAGTCTACGACCCGGGACAGGGGTTTACGAGCAGTACTTC; J: TRBJ2-7; size: few; D: TRBD1; V: TRBV19
CDR3: CASRLERNQPQHF; DNA: TGTGCCAGCAGATTGGAGCGCAATCAGCCCCAGCATTTT; J: TRBJ1-5; size: -; D: -; V: TRBV28
CDR3: CASRGGTGQNYGYTF; DNA: TGTGCCAGCAGGGGGGGGACAGGACAGAACTATGGCTACACCTTC; J: TRBJ1-2; size: -; D: TRBD1; V: TRBV5-4
CDR3: CASSFANNYEQYF; DNA: TGTGCCAGCAGCTTCGCGAACAACTACGAGCAGTACTTC; J: TRBJ2-7; size: -; D: -; V: TRBV5-5
CDR3: CATSRPGLVLNEQFF; DNA: TGTGCCACCAGCAGACCGGGACTGGTGCTCAATGAGCAGTTCTTC; J: TRBJ2-1; size: -; D: -; V: TRBV15
CDR3: CASSYRGNYEQYF; DNA: TGTGCCAGCAGCTACAGGGGAAACTACGAGCAGTACTTC; J: TRBJ2-7; size: medium-sized; D: TRBD1; V: TRBV27
CDR3: CASSSRDWTYEQYF; DNA: TGTGCCAGCAGTTCTCGGGACTGGACCTACGAGCAGTACTTC; J: TRBJ2-7; size: -; D: -; V: TRBV27
CDR3: CASSPRPSGIYEQYF; DNA: TGCGCCAGCAGCCCGAGGCCTAGCGGTATATACGAGCAGTACTTC; J: TRBJ2-7; size: few; D: TRBD2; V: TRBV5-1
CDR3: CASSLAGTANTEAFF; DNA: TGTGCCAGCAGCTTAGCCGGGACAGCGAACACTGAAGCTTTCTTT; J: TRBJ1-1; size: -; D: TRBD1; V: TRBV7-2
CDR3: CASLPGGGRRGETQYF; DNA: TGCGCCAGCCTCCCCGGCGGCGGGAGGAGGGGAGAGACCCAGTACTTC; J: TRBJ2-5; size: -; D: TRBD2; V: TRBV5-1
CDR3: CSVEADTQYF; DNA: TGCAGCGTTGAAGCAGATACGCAGTATTTT; J: TRBJ2-3; size: -; D: -; V: TRBV29-1
CDR3: CASSGGTSGRASRVNEQFF; DNA: TGTGCCAGCAGCGGGGGCACTAGCGGGAGGGCCTCACGGGTCAATGAGCAGTTCTTC; J: TRBJ2-1; size: -; D: TRBD2; V: TRBV5-4
CDR3: CASSLMGTLSSEQFF; DNA: TGTGCCAGCAGTTTAATGGGGACACTTTCTAGTGAGCAGTTCTTC; J: TRBJ2-1; size: -; D: -; V: TRBV27
CDR3: CAWRASGTAVPTQYF; DNA: TGTGCCTGGAGGGCTTCCGGGACCGCCGTACCAACGCAGTATTTT; J: TRBJ2-3; size: once; D: -; V: TRBV30
CDR3: CASSQDQLAGGPWGTDTQYF; DNA: TGCGCCAGCAGCCAAGATCAACTAGCGGGAGGGCCTTGGGGCACAGATACGCAGTATTTT; J: TRBJ2-3; size: -; D: TRBD2; V: TRBV4-1
CDR3: CASSLGQGREQYF; DNA: TGCGCCAGCAGCTTGGGTCAGGGGCGCGAGCAGTACTTC; J: TRBJ2-7; size: -; D: -; V: TRBV5-1
CDR3: CASSQETGEGANVLTF; DNA: TGTGCCAGCAGCCAAGAAACAGGGGAGGGGGCCAACGTCCTGACTTTC; J: TRBJ2-6; size: -; D: TRBD1; V: TRBV4-2
CDR3: CASSVTSGSSDTQYF; DNA: TGTGCCAGCAGCGTGACTAGCGGGAGTTCAGATACGCAGTATTTT; J: TRBJ2-3; size: -; D: TRBD2; V: TRBV9
CDR3: CSLDRGLRDTQYF; DNA: TGCAGCTTAGACAGGGGGCTTCGGGATACGCAGTATTTT; J: TRBJ2-3; size: -; D: TRBD1; V: TRBV29-1
CDR3: CASRRGTGDEKLFF; DNA: TGTGCCAGCAGAAGGGGGACAGGGGATGAAAAACTGTTTTTT; J: TRBJ1-4; size: few; D: TRBD1; V: TRBV7-9
CDR3: CASSSLNEQYF; DNA: TGTGCCAGCAGCTCCCTGAACGAGCAGTACTTC; J: TRBJ2-7; size: once; D: -; V: TRBV27
CDR3: CASSLQDYANTGELFF; DNA: TGTGCCAGCAGCCTACAGGACTACGCGAACACCGGGGAGCTGTTTTTT; J: TRBJ2-2; size: -; D: -; V: TRBV9
CDR3: CASGADSNQPQHF; DNA: TGTGCTAGTGGTGCAGATAGTAATCAGCCCCAGCATTTT; J: TRBJ1-5; size: -; D: -; V: TRBV12-5